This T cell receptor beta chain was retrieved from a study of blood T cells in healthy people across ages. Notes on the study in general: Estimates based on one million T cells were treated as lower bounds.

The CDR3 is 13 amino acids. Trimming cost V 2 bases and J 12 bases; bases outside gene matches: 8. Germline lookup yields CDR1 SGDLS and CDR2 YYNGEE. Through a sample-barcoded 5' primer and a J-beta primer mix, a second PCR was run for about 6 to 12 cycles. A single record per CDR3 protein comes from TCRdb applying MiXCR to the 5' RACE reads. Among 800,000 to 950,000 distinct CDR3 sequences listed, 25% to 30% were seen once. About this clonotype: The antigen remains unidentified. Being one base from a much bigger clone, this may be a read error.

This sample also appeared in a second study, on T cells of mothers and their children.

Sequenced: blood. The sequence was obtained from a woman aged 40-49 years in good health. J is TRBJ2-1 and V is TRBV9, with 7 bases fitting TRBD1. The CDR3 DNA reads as TGTGCCAGCAGCGTCGGGGAGAGGACAGGGCAGTTCTTC. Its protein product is CASSVGERTGQFF.